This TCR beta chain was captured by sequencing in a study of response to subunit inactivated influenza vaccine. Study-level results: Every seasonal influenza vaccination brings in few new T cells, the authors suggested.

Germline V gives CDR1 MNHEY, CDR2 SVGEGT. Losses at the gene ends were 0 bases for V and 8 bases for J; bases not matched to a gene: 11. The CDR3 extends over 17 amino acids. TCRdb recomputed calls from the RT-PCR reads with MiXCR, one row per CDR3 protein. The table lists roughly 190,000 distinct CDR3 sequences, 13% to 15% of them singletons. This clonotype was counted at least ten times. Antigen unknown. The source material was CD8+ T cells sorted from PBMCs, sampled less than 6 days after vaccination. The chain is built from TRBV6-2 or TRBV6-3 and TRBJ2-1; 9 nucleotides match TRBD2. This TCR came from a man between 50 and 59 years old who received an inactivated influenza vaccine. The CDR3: CASSYSKFGSGSHEQFF. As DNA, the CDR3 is TGTGCCAGCAGTTACTCGAAGTTTGGTAGCGGGAGTCATGAGCAGTTCTTC.